Listed here are 31 T cell receptor beta chains from one sample, sequenced in a study of early T cells in non-severe SARS-CoV-2 infection. A single record per CDR3 protein comes from TCRdb applying MiXCR to the 5' RACE reads. This table has roughly 52,000 distinct CDR3 sequences, just over 8% appearing once. The source material was whole blood. Source of these receptors: an adult who was a healthcare worker with PCR-confirmed SARS-CoV-2 infection or an uninfected control (not recorded which).

Ten or more counts support this clonotype. V usage is TRBV29-1 and J usage is TRBJ1-1, with D possibly being TRBD1 (5 bases). V was clipped by 0 bases and J by 5 bases, with 13 bases between them. Germline V lookup: CDR1 SQVTM, CDR2 ANQGSEA. The CDR3 runs 14 residues. The DNA for the CDR3 is TGCAGCGTTGAAGATCGGGGGGGGAGAACTGAAGCTTTCTTT. This encodes CSVEDRGGRTEAFF. Variable domain in full (rest from reference TRBV29-1 and TRBJ1-1): SAVISQKPSRDICQRGTSLTIQCQVDSQVTMMFWYRQQPGQSLTLIATANQGSEATYESGFVIDKFPISRPNLTFSTLTVSNMSPEDSSIYLCSVEDRGGRTEAFFGQGTRLTVV.

The chain is built from TRBV5-1 and TRBJ1-3; D not resolved. The germline V gene has CDR1 SGHRS and CDR2 YFSETQ. The CDR3 loop spans 17 amino acids. With 1 base removed from V and 0 bases from J, the gap between germline ends came to 14 bases. CDR3 bases: TGCGCCAGCAGCTTGTCCCCGGACCTCCTCTCTGGAAACACCATATATTTT. The encoded protein is CASSLSPDLLSGNTIYF.

The CDR3 spells CASSFGQDTEAFF. The CDR3 nucleotides are TGCGCCAGCAGCTTTGGACAGGACACTGAAGCTTTCTTT. The chain links TRBV5-1 to TRBJ1-1, with TRBD1 matching 7 bases. J gave up 3 bases and V 2 bases, and 1 base lay outside the gene matches. Germline V gives CDR1 SGHRS, CDR2 YFSETQ. The CDR3 has 13 residues.

This clonotype turned up a few times. The CDR3 sequence is CASSTGFSGNTIYF. The CDR3 nucleotides are TGTGCCAGCAGCACAGGGTTCTCTGGAAACACCATATATTTT. The chain carries TRBV4-2 and TRBJ1-3; D possibly corresponds to TRBD1 (6 bases). The CDR3 sequence is 14 residues long. V lost 5 bases, J lost 0 bases, and 8 bases lay in between. Germline CDR1 reads LGHNA; CDR2 reads YNFKEQ.

At least ten counts were recorded for this clonotype. V and J are TRBV5-4 and TRBJ2-7; D is uncertain. CDR1 is SGHNT and CDR2 is YYREEE in the germline V gene (reference sequence). The CDR3 is 13 residues long. With 2 bases removed from V and 1 base from J, the gap between germline ends came to 7 bases. In DNA form, the CDR3 reads TGTGCCAGCAGCTTCGACCGGTCCTACGAGCAGTACTTC. This codes for CASSFDRSYEQYF.

This clonotype was recorded many times. The V call is TRBV4-1, the J call TRBJ2-2; perhaps TRBD2 as D (6 bases). The V end was cut by 8 bases, the J end by 4 bases, with 11 bases between. Germline CDR1 reads MGHRA; CDR2 reads YSYEKL. The CDR3 is 13 residues long. The CDR3 protein is CASLEGITGELFF. CDR3 bases: TGCGCCAGCCTGGAGGGGATCACCGGGGAGCTGTTTTTT.

This clonotype showed up many times. The rearrangement uses TRBV7-2 and TRBJ2-1; 10 positions agree with TRBD1. Germline CDR1 reads SGHTA; CDR2 reads FQGNSA. The trim removed 1 base at V and 5 bases at J, leaving 5 bases unmatched. The CDR3 length is 16 residues. The CDR3 here is CASSLEMGQGNNEQFF. In DNA form, the CDR3 reads TGTGCCAGCAGCTTAGAAATGGGACAGGGGAACAATGAGCAGTTCTTC.

V and J are TRBV2 and TRBJ2-7, with 10 bases that match TRBD1. Germline V gene lookup returns CDR1 SNHLY and CDR2 FYNNEI. V shed 6 bases and J 2 bases; nucleotides not matched to a gene: 7. This CDR3 is built from 15 residues. CDR3 protein: CASSRTDRGPYEQYF. For the CDR3, the DNA is TGTGCCAGCAGCCGCACCGACAGGGGGCCCTACGAGCAGTACTTC.

This clonotype was seen a few times. This rearrangement joins TRBV5-4 to TRBJ2-1; 7 nucleotides line up with TRBD1. The CDR3 is made up of 15 amino acids. From germline, CDR1 is SGHNT and CDR2 YYREEE (reference sequence). V shed 0 bases and J 0 bases; nucleotides not matched to a gene: 0. CDR3 protein: CASSLDRGSYNEQFF. In DNA, the CDR3 is TGTGCCAGCAGCTTGGACAGGGGCTCCTACAATGAGCAGTTCTTC.

Ten or more counts support this clonotype. V and J are TRBV2 and TRBJ2-2, with D hard to call. Trimming removed 7 bases from V and 4 bases from J, with 4 bases in between. CDR1 is SNHLY and CDR2 is FYNNEI in the germline V gene. This CDR3 region has 11 residues. The CDR3 loop is CASKSTGELFF. CDR3 nucleotide sequence: TGTGCCAGCAAAAGCACCGGGGAGCTGTTTTTT. Full variable domain (outside the CDR3, taken from reference TRBV2 and TRBJ2-2): EPEVTQTPSHQVTQMGQEVILRCVPISNHLYFYWYRQILGQKVEFLVSFYNNEISEKSEIFDDQFSVERPDGSNFTLKIRSTKLEDSAMYFCASKSTGELFFGEGSRLTVL.

This clonotype occurred many times. The chain links TRBV7-3 to TRBJ2-5; weak D call: TRBD2 (6 bases). The germline gives CDR1 SGHTA, CDR2 FQGTGA. V lost 5 bases and J 2 bases, leaving 15 bases between the germline ends. The length of the CDR3 is 15 residues. CDR3 nucleotides: TGTGCCAGCAGCCTGACCGGCGGGGTGCAAGAGACCCAGTACTTC. Protein product: CASSLTGGVQETQYF. Together with reference TRBV7-3 and TRBJ2-5, the CDR3 gives the full variable domain: GAGVSQTPSNKVTEKGKYVELRCDPISGHTALYWYRQSLGQGPEFLIYFQGTGAADDSGLPNDRFFAVRPEGSVSTLKIQRTERGDSAVYLCASSLTGGVQETQYFGPGTRLLVL.

This clonotype was observed a handful of times. The chain couples TRBV6-6 to TRBJ1-2; no reliable D call. Trimming cost V 7 bases and J 4 bases, with 10 bases left between them. This CDR3 region has 12 residues. The V gene's germline CDR1 is MNHNY and CDR2 SVGAGI (reference sequence). The CDR3 DNA is TGTGCCAGCATTAGCCTGGGCTATGGCTACACCTTC. This sequence encodes CASISLGYGYTF.

Only a few counts were recorded for this clonotype. This chain connects TRBV25-1 to TRBJ2-2; 7 bases agree with TRBD1. Germline values: CDR1 MGHDK, CDR2 SYGVNS. The CDR3 loop spans 14 amino acids. V lost 6 bases to trimming and J lost 9 bases; unmatched junction nucleotides: 10. CDR3 DNA: TGTGCCAGCAGCGGGGACAGCGTACACCGGGAGCTGTTTTTT. Translating gives CASSGDSVHRELFF.

A few counts support this clonotype. The chain is built from TRBV29-1 and TRBJ1-1, with 7 bases aligning to TRBD1. The germline V gene encodes CDR1 SQVTM and CDR2 ANQGSEA. This CDR3 comprises 13 residues. The J segment lost 1 base and the V segment lost 7 bases, leaving 6 bases of the junction unmatched. The CDR3, as DNA: TGCAGCGATAGGGGGCTCTGGAACACTGAAGCTTTCTTT. Residues: CSDRGLWNTEAFF.

This chain joins TRBV18 and TRBJ2-7; the D is unclear. The CDR3 spans 12 residues. V gave up 3 bases and J gave up 2 bases, with 5 bases separating them. The V gene's germline CDR1 is KGHSH and CDR2 LQKENI. The DNA of the CDR3 is TGTGCCAGCTCACCCGGAGCCTACGAGCAGTACTTC. This translates into CASSPGAYEQYF.

Many counts were recorded for this clonotype. This chain uses TRBV6-5 with TRBJ1-1, with 10 bases identical to TRBD1. The ends lost 6 bases at V and 1 base at J; junction bases unmatched: 11. This CDR3 is built from 17 residues. The germline CDR1 and CDR2 sequences are MNHEY and SVGAGI. The CDR3 DNA reads as TGTGCCAGCAGCCGGGTCCCGGGACAGGGGCGGAACACTGAAGCTTTCTTT. It encodes CASSRVPGQGRNTEAFF.

Only a few counts were recorded for this clonotype. V usage is TRBV20-1 and J usage is TRBJ2-2; 15 nucleotides line up with TRBD2. The CDR3 has 16 amino acids. Germline V gene lookup returns CDR1 DFQATT and CDR2 SNEGSKA (reference sequence). V was pared by 6 bases and J by 0 bases, with 2 bases of the junction left unmatched. The CDR3 nucleotides read TGCAGTGCGGGACTAGCGGGGGGACCGAACACCGGGGAGCTGTTTTTT. It translates to CSAGLAGGPNTGELFF.

The chain uses TRBV7-9 and TRBJ2-7; a possible D gene is TRBD2 (5 bases). V shed 0 bases and J shed 5 bases, with 11 bases lying between them. Germline CDR1 SEHNR, CDR2 FQNEAQ (reference sequence). The CDR3 covers 14 residues. CDR3 nucleotide sequence: TGTGCCAGCAGCTTAGCATTGTCGGGAAACGAGCAGTACTTC. Translated: CASSLALSGNEQYF.

This clonotype was counted at least ten times. The chain couples TRBV10-3 to TRBJ2-1, with no clear D. Deletions cut 2 bases from V and 3 bases from J, with 5 bases between. Germline V CDR1 and CDR2: ENHRY, SYGVKD. This CDR3 has 13 amino acids. CDR3 DNA: TGTGCCATCAGTGAGACCAACTACAATGAGCAGTTCTTC. This encodes CAISETNYNEQFF.

This clonotype was found many times. The chain recombines TRBV7-9 with TRBJ2-5, with 7 bases identical to TRBD2. V dropped 6 bases and J dropped 5; count of bases not matched to a gene: 15. This CDR3 spans 16 amino acids. Per the germline V gene, CDR1 is SEHNR and CDR2 is FQNEAQ (reference sequence). In DNA, the CDR3 is TGTGCCAGCAGTGGCTTCTCAGCGGGGCTCGTGGAGACCCAGTACTTC. Protein: CASSGFSAGLVETQYF.

This clonotype has only a few counts. The V gene is TRBV7-9, the J gene TRBJ1-4, with D possibly TRBD1 on 5 matching bases. The CDR3 is 14 amino acids. Germline loops: CDR1 SEHNR, CDR2 FQNEAQ (reference sequence). V was pared by 2 bases and J by 8 bases, with 12 bases between. CDR3 region: CASSLSGAREKLFF. The CDR3 nucleotides read TGTGCCAGCAGCTTAAGTGGGGCGCGCGAAAAACTGTTTTTT.

This clonotype was counted ten times or more. This chain joins TRBV20-1 and TRBJ2-7; TRBD1 aligns across 8 bases. The germline CDR1 and CDR2 sequences are DFQATT and SNEGSKA (reference sequence). This CDR3 is 13 amino acids long. V dropped 6 bases and J dropped 2; count of bases not matched to a gene: 6. CDR3 amino acids: CSARTGYAYEQYF. DNA of the CDR3: TGCAGTGCGCGGACAGGGTATGCCTACGAGCAGTACTTC.

This clonotype was seen at least ten times. The J gene is TRBJ2-3, the V gene TRBV27, with 8 bases aligning to TRBD1. Per the germline V gene, CDR1 is MNHEY and CDR2 is SMNVEV (reference sequence). This CDR3 has 16 amino acids. V was pared by 5 bases and J by 6 bases, with 13 bases of the junction left unmatched. DNA for the CDR3: TGTGCCAGCAGTCCTTACGGGACAGGTGGGCCCGATACGCAGTATTTT. Translation gives CASSPYGTGGPDTQYF.

The table lists this clonotype with a few counts. V gene TRBV3-1 combines with J gene TRBJ2-1; 8 nucleotides line up with TRBD2. Germline-derived CDR1 and CDR2 are LGHDT and YNNKEL (reference sequence). This CDR3 is built from 15 residues. Trimming removed 0 bases from V and 6 bases from J; junction bases left unmatched: 4. CDR3 amino acids: CASSQDGLAGNEQFF. The DNA for the CDR3 is TGTGCCAGCAGCCAAGACGGTCTAGCGGGCAATGAGCAGTTCTTC.

The gene calls are TRBV5-4 and TRBJ2-7, with D possibly TRBD2 on 5 matching bases. The germline V gene has CDR1 SGHNT and CDR2 YYREEE (reference sequence). This CDR3 is built from 15 residues. V was shortened by 0 bases and J by 6 bases, with 16 bases between the two germline ends. The DNA of the CDR3 is TGTGCCAGCAGCTTGGCCGGGAATTCCGGTGGCGAGCAGTACTTC. Translation: CASSLAGNSGGEQYF.

The rearrangement uses TRBV20-1 and TRBJ1-4, with D possibly matching TRBD1 (6 bases). The CDR3 is made up of 14 amino acids. Germline V gene lookup returns CDR1 DFQATT and CDR2 SNEGSKA (reference sequence). V shed 6 bases and J shed 3 bases, with 14 bases lying between them. As DNA, the CDR3 is TGCAGTGCCGCCGGGGGGCGGGCTAATGAAAAACTGTTTTTT. It is translated as CSAAGGRANEKLFF.

This chain links TRBV11-2 with TRBJ1-6; D is undetermined. Looked up from germline, CDR1 is SGHAT and CDR2 is FQNNGV. V lost 0 bases and J 10 bases, leaving 13 bases between the germline ends. This CDR3 contains 15 residues. The CDR3 region is CASSLDGRPFSPLHF. The CDR3 nucleotides read TGTGCCAGCAGCTTAGATGGTCGCCCGTTCTCACCCCTCCACTTT.

This clonotype was seen more than once but under ten times. This chain uses TRBV5-1 with TRBJ2-7; 10 bases fit TRBD2. In germline, CDR1 is SGHRS, CDR2 YFSETQ. Trimming cost V 0 bases and J 7 bases; bases outside gene matches: 10. The CDR3 is 16 amino acids. The CDR3 DNA sequence: TGCGCCAGCAGCTTGGCTAGCGGGAGCCTGTCTCGGGAGCAGTACTTC. This codes for CASSLASGSLSREQYF.

This clonotype has more than one count but fewer than ten. This rearrangement joins TRBV20-1 to TRBJ2-6, with D tentatively TRBD1 or TRBD2 (5 bases each). This CDR3 has 17 amino acids. The V gene lost 1 base and the J gene lost 0 bases, with 13 bases spanning the gap. Germline values: CDR1 DFQATT, CDR2 SNEGSKA (reference sequence). This CDR3 reads CSARGGPSHSGANVLTF. The DNA for the CDR3 is TGCAGTGCTAGAGGGGGACCGAGTCACTCTGGGGCCAACGTCCTGACTTTC.

The J gene is TRBJ2-3, the V gene TRBV5-1, with D hard to call. The V end was cut by 4 bases, the J end by 0 bases, with 12 bases between. The CDR3 sequence is 15 residues long. Germline V gene lookup returns CDR1 SGHRS and CDR2 YFSETQ. CDR3 region: CASSEQRISTDTQYF. DNA of the CDR3: TGCGCCAGCAGCGAACAGAGAATAAGCACAGATACGCAGTATTTT. Looking up the rest from reference TRBV5-1 and TRBJ2-3 gives the full variable domain: KAGVTQTPRYLIKTRGQQVTLSCSPISGHRSVSWYQQTPGQGLQFLFEYFSETQRNKGNFPGRFSGRQFSNSRSEMNVSTLELGDSALYLCASSEQRISTDTQYFGPGTRLTVL.

This clonotype was recorded many times. The chain is built from TRBV6-1 and TRBJ1-6; no definite D call. There are 14 residues in the CDR3. Trimming took 7 bases from V and 5 from J, leaving 12 bases between them. Germline V lookup: CDR1 MNHNS, CDR2 SASEGT. The CDR3 sequence: CASKLAADNSPLHF. Written as DNA, the CDR3 is TGTGCCAGCAAACTTGCGGCTGATAATTCACCCCTCCACTTT.